The 4 T cell receptor beta chains below were found in one sample sequenced in a study of vaccination effects on CD4 cells after COVID-19. TCRdb's copy holds only in-frame clones and misses some; the assay was immunoSEQ multiplex PCR. The sample holds under 55,000 clones; under 80% are singletons and the top ten take 30% to 40%. Antigen-specific CD4+ T cells were expanded (with viral peptide pools) by the ViraFEST assay ahead of sequencing. It was after around eleven days of culture that CD4+ T cells were isolated. From March to December 2020, the person had a SARS-CoV-2 infection that was confirmed by PCR. No antigen is known for these receptors. The sequences come from CD4+ T cells from PBMCs cultured with a peptide pool, collected before COVID-19 vaccination. The receptors shown here come from a human donor who had a prior SARS-CoV-2 infection.

This clone appeared once. The rearrangement joins TRBV20-1 to TRBJ2-3; 9 nucleotides line up with TRBD1. The CDR3 spans 14 residues. V trimming: 3 bases; J trimming: 4 bases; junction bases outside the gene matches: 5. The germline CDR1 and CDR2 sequences are DFQATT and SNEGSKA (reference sequence). CDR3 DNA: TGCAGTGCTAGTGGGGACAGGGAGGCAGATACGCAGTATTTT. Its protein product is CSASGDREADTQYF.

The chain joins TRBV30 to TRBJ2-7, with TRBD1 matching over 8 bases. Germline V gene data show CDR1 as GTSNPN and CDR2 as SVGIG (reference sequence). The CDR3 runs to 14 residues. The ends lost 0 bases at V and 7 bases at J; junction bases unmatched: 8. CDR3: CAWSVLWDRREQYF. The CDR3 nucleotides read TGTGCCTGGAGTGTGCTCTGGGACAGGAGGGAGCAGTACTTC.

The gene calls are TRBV5-6 and TRBJ2-1; perhaps TRBD1 as D (6 bases). Between the trimmed V and J ends, which lost 1 base and 5 bases, there was a span of 16 bases. The CDR3 sequence is 16 residues long. Germline V gives CDR1 SGHDT, CDR2 YYEEEE. In DNA form, the CDR3 reads TGTGCCAGCAGCTTGCGAGGGGGAAGGGGCCACAATGAGCAGTTCTTC. It yields the protein CASSLRGGRGHNEQFF.

The chain combines TRBV6-5 with TRBJ2-7; tentative D call: TRBD1 (7 bases). V gave up 6 bases and J gave up 2 bases, with 14 bases separating them. The length of the CDR3 is 14 residues. The germline gives CDR1 MNHEY, CDR2 SVGAGI. The CDR3 region has the DNA TGTGCCAGCAGGGAGGGGACAGAAACCTACGAGCAGTACTTC. Its translation is CASREGTETYEQYF.